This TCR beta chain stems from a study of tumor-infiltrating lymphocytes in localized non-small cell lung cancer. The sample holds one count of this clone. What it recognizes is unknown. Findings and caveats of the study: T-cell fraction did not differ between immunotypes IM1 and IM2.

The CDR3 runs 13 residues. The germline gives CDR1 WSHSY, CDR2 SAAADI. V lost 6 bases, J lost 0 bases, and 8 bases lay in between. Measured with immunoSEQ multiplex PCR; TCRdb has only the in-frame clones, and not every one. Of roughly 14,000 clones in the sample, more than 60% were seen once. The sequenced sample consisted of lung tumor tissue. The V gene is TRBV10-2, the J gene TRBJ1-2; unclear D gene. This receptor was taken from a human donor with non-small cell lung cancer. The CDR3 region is CASSPYANYGYTF. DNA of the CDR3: TGCGCCAGCAGCCCCTATGCTAACTATGGCTACACCTTC.